This TCR beta chain was recorded in a study of OX40 agonist ivuxolimab in advanced cancers. Sequenced by immunoSEQ multiplex PCR; TCRdb stores in-frame clones only, minus some. The sample records 75,000 to 95,000 clones, 92% being singletons. CDR3 length: 15 amino acids. Germline lookup yields CDR1 SGHTA and CDR2 FQGNSA. With 6 bases removed from V and 0 bases from J, the gap between germline ends came to 12 bases. The specimen comprised CD4+ or CD8+ T cells sorted from blood, sampled in a trial of the OX40 agonist ivuxolimab. The V gene is TRBV7-2, the J gene TRBJ2-1; D not resolved. This TCR derives from an adult with an advanced solid tumor such as melanoma, head and neck, liver or kidney cancer. The CDR3 protein is CASRGVESSYNEQFF. In DNA form, the CDR3 reads TGTGCCAGCAGAGGAGTGGAAAGCTCCTACAATGAGCAGTTCTTC.